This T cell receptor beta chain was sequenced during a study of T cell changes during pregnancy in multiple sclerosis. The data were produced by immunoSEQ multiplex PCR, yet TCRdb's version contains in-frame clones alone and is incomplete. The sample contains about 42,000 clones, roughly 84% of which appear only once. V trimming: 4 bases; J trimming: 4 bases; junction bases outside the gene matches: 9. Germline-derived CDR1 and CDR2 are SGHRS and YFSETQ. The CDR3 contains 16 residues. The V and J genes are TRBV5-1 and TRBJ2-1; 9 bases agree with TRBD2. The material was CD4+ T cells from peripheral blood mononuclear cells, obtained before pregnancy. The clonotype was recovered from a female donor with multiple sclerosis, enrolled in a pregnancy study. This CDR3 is CASSLTDTSGYNEQFF. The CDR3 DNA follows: TGCGCCAGCAGCCTGACAGACACTAGCGGGTACAATGAGCAGTTCTTC.